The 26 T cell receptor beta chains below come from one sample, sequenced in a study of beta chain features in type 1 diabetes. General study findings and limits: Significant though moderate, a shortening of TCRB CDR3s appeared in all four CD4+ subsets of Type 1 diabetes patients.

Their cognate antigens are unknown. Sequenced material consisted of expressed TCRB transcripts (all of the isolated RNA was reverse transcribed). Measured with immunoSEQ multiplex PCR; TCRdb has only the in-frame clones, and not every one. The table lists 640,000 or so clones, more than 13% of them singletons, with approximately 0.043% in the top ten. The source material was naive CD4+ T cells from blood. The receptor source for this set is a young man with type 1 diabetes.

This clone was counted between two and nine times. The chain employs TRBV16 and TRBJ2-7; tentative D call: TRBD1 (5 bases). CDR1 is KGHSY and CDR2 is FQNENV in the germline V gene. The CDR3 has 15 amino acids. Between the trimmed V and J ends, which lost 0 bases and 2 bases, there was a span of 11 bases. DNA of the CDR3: TGTGCCAGCAGCCAATCACAGGTTACAACCTACGAGCAGTACTTC. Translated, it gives CASSQSQVTTYEQYF.

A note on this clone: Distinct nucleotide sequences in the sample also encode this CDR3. CDR3: CAWSGGGNQPQHF. CDR3 nucleotide sequence: TGTGCCTGGAGTGGGGGGGGCAATCAGCCCCAGCATTTT. J is TRBJ1-5 and V is TRBV30; D is possibly TRBD1 (5 bases). The CDR3 has 13 residues. The germline V gene encodes CDR1 GTSNPN and CDR2 SVGIG (reference sequence). Trimming left V 1 base short and J 2 bases short, with 6 bases between.

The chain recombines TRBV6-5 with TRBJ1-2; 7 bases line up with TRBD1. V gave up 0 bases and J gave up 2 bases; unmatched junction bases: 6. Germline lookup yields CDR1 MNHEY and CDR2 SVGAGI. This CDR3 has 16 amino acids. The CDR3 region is CASSYSGGRVNYGYTF. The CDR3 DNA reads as TGTGCCAGCAGTTACTCAGGGGGCAGGGTCAACTATGGCTACACCTTC.

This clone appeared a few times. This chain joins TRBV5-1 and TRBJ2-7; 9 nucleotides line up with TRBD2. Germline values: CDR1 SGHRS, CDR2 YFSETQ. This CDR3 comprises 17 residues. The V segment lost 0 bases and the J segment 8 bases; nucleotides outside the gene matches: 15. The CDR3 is CASSLESPGSGSRKQYF. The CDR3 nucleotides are TGCGCCAGCAGCTTGGAGTCTCCCGGTAGCGGGAGTAGGAAGCAGTACTTC.

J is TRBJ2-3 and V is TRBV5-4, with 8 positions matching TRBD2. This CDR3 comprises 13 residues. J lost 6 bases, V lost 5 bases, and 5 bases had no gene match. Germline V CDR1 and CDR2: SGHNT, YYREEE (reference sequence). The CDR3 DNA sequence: TGTGCCAGCAGGCCGGGACTAGAGGATACGCAGTATTTT. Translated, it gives CASRPGLEDTQYF.

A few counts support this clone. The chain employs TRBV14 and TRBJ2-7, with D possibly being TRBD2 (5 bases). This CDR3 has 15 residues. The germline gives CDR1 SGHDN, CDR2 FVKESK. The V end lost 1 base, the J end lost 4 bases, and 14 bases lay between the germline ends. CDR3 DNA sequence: TGTGCCAGCAGCCAAGCACTAGGTGGGGTTTACGAGCAGTACTTC. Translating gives CASSQALGGVYEQYF.

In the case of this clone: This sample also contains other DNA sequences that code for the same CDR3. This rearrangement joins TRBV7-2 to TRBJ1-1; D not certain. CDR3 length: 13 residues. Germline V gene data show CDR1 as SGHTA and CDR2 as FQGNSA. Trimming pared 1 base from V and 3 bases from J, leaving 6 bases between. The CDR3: CASSLVRDTEAFF. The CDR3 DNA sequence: TGTGCCAGCAGCTTAGTTAGGGACACTGAAGCTTTCTTT.

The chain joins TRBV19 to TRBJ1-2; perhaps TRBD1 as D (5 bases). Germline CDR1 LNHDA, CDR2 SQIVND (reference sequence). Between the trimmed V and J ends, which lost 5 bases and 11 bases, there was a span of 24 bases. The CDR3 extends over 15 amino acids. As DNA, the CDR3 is TGTGCCAGTAGTCCCGCCCCCGGGACGGCTAGTAGGTACACCTTC. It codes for CASSPAPGTASRYTF.

As DNA, the CDR3 is TGTGCCAGCAGCTTAGGGGCAGACTATGGCTACACCTTC. Translation: CASSLGADYGYTF. V gene TRBV7-9 combines with J gene TRBJ1-2; no clear D gene. V gave up 1 base and J gave up 3 bases, with 6 bases separating them. The CDR3 spans 13 residues. Germline assignment: CDR1 SEHNR and CDR2 FQNEAQ (reference sequence).

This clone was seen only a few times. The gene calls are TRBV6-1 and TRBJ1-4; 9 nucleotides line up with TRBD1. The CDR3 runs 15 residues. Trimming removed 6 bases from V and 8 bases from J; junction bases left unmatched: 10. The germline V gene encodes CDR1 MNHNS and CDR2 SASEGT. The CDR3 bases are TGTGCCAGCAGAGGAAGTGGGACAGGGATAGAAAAACTGTTTTTT. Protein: CASRGSGTGIEKLFF.

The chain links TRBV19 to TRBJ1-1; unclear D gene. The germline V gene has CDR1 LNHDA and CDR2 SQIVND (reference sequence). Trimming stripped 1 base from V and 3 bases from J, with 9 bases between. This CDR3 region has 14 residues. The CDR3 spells CASSIGGIDTEAFF. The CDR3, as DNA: TGTGCCAGTAGTATAGGTGGAATTGACACTGAAGCTTTCTTT.

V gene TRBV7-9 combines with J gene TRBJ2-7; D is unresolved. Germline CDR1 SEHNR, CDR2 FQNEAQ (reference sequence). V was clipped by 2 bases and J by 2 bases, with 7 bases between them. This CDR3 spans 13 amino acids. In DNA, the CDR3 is TGTGCCAGCAGCTTACTGGGTCCCTACGAGCAGTACTTC. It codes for CASSLLGPYEQYF.

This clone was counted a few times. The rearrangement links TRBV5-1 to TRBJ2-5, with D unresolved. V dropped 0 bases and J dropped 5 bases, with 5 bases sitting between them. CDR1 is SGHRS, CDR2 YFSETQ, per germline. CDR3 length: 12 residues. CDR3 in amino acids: CASSLEWETQYF. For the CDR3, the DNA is TGCGCCAGCAGCTTGGAGTGGGAGACCCAGTACTTC.

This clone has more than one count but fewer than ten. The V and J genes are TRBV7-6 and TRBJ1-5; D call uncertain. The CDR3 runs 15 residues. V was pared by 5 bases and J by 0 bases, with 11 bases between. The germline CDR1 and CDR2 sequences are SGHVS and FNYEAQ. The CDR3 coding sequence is TGTGCCAGCAGCCAAGACGGATATAGCAATCAGCCCCAGCATTTT. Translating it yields CASSQDGYSNQPQHF.

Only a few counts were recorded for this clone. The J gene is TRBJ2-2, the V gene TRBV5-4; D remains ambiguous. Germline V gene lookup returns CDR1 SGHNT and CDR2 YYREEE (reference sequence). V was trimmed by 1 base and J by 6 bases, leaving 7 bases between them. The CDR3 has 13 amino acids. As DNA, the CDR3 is TGTGCCAGCAGCTTGAGTGGGCCCGGGGAGCTGTTTTTT. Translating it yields CASSLSGPGELFF.

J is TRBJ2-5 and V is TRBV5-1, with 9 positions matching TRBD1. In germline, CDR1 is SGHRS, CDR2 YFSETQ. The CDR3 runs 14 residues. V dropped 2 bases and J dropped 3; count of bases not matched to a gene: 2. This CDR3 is CASSFGTGKETQYF. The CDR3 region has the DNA TGCGCCAGCAGCTTTGGGACAGGGAAAGAGACCCAGTACTTC.

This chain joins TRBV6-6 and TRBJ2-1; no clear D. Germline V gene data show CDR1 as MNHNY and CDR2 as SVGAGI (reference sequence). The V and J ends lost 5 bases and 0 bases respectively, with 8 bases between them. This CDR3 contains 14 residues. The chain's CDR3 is CASSATSSYNEQFF. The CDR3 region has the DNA TGTGCCAGCAGTGCTACCAGCTCCTACAATGAGCAGTTCTTC.

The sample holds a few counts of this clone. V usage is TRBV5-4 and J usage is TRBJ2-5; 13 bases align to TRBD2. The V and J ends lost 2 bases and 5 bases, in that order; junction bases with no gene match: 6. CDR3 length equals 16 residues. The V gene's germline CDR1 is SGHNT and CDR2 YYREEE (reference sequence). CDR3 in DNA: TGTGCCAGCAGCTTTACTAGCGGGAGGGCCGGGGAGACCCAGTACTTC. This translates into CASSFTSGRAGETQYF.

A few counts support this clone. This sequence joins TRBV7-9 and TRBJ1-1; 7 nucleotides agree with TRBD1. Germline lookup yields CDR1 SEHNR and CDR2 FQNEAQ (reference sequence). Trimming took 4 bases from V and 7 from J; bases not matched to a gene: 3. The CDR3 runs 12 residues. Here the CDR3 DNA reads TGTGCCAGCAGCTGGGGACAGTATGAAGCTTTCTTT. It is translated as CASSWGQYEAFF.

The CDR3 DNA reads as TGCGCCAGCAGCTCTGTACCTTTAGCGGGAGGGCCCTCCGAGCAGTACTTC. Translating gives CASSSVPLAGGPSEQYF. V and J are TRBV5-1 and TRBJ2-7, with TRBD2 matching 11 bases. The length of the CDR3 is 17 residues. CDR1 SGHRS and CDR2 YFSETQ come from the germline V gene. The trim removed 3 bases at V and 6 bases at J, leaving 14 bases unmatched.

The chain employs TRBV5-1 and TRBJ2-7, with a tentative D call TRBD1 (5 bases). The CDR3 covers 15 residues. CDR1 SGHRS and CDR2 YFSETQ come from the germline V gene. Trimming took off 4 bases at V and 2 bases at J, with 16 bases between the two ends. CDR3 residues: CASSMEPGQAYEQYF. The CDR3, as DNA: TGCGCCAGCAGCATGGAACCCGGACAAGCCTACGAGCAGTACTTC.

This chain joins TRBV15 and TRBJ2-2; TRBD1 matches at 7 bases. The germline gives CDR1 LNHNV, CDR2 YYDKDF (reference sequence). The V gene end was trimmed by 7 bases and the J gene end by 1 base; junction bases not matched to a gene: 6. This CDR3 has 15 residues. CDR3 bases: TGTGCCACCAAGACAGGGACCTTGAACACCGGGGAGCTGTTTTTT. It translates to CATKTGTLNTGELFF.

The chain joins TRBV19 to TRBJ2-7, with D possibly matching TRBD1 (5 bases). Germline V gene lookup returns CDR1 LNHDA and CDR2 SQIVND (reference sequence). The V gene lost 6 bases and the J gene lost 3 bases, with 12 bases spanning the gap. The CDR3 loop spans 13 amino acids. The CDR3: CASSDRAFYEQYF. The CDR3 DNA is TGTGCCAGTAGCGACAGAGCCTTCTACGAGCAGTACTTC.

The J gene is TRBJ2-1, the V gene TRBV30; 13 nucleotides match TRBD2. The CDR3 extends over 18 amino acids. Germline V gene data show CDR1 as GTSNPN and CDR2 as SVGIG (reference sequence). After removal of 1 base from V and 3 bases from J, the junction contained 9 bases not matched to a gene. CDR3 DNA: TGTGCCTGGAGTGCGACTAGCGGGAGGTCGCCGGGCTACAATGAGCAGTTCTTC. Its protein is CAWSATSGRSPGYNEQFF.

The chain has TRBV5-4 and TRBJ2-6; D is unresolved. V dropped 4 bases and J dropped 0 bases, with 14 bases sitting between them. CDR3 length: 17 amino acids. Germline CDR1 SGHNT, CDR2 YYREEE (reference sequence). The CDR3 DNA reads TGTGCCAGCAGCAGGTCCGGGCCAAGCTCTGGGGCCAACGTCCTGACTTTC. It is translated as CASSRSGPSSGANVLTF.

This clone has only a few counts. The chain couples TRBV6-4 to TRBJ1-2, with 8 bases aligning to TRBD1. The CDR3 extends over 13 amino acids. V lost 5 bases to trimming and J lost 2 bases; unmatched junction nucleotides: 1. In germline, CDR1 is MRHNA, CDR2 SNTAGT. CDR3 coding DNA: TGTGCCAGCAGTCGGACAGGGAACTATGGCTACACCTTC. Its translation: CASSRTGNYGYTF.